This TCR beta chain was found in a study of blood T cell repertoires in COVID-19. Across the study: Samples came from the United States, Italy and Spain, spanning acute and convalescent COVID-19.

Per the study methods: Nucleated cell number was recorded as an estimate derived from reference gene primer amplification. Using immunoSEQ multiplex PCR, the repertoire was profiled, and TCRdb retains in-frame clones only, with some absent. That table supplies the V and J calls and clone size; D and trimming were determined from the DNA. The sample records some 290,000 clones, around four fifths being singletons. Germline V CDR1 and CDR2: SGHAT, FQNNGV. CDR3 length: 15 amino acids. The V segment lost 5 bases and the J segment 5 bases; nucleotides outside the gene matches: 8. Sequenced input: peripheral blood. The chain recombines TRBV11-2 with TRBJ2-7; the match to TRBD2 covers 11 bases. The sequence derives from a man in his 60s who had recovered from COVID-19. This CDR3 is CASSPSLAGGNEQYF. CDR3 nucleotide sequence: TGTGCCAGCAGCCCCTCCTTAGCGGGAGGGAACGAGCAGTACTTC.